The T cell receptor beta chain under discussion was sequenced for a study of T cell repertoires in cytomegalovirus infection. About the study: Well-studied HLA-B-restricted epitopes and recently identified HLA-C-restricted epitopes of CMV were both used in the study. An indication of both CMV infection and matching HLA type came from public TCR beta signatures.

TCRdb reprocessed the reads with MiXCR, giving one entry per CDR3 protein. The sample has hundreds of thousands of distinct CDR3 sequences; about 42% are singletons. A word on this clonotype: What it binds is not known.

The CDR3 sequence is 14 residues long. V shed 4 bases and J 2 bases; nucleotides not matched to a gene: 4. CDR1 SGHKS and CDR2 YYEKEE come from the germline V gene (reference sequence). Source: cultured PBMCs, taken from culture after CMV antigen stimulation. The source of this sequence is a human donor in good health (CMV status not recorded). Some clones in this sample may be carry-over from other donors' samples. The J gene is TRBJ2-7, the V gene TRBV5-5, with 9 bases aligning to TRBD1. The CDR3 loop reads CASSRGTGTYEQYF. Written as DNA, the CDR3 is TGTGCCAGCAGCAGAGGGACAGGGACCTACGAGCAGTACTTC.